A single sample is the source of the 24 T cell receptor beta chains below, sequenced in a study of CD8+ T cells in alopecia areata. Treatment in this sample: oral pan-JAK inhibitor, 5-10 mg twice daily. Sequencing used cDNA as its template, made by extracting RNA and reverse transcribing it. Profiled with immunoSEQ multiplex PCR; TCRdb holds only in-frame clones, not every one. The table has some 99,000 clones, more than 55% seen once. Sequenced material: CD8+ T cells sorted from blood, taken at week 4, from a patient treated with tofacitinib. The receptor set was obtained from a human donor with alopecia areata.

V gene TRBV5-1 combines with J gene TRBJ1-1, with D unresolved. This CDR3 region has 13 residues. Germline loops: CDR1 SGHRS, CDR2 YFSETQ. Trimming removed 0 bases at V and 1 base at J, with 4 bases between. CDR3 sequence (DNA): TGCGCCAGCAGCTTGGGGGAGAACACTGAAGCTTTCTTT. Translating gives CASSLGENTEAFF. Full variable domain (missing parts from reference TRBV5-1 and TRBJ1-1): KAGVTQTPRYLIKTRGQQVTLSCSPISGHRSVSWYQQTPGQGLQFLFEYFSETQRNKGNFPGRFSGRQFSNSRSEMNVSTLELGDSALYLCASSLGENTEAFFGQGTRLTVV.

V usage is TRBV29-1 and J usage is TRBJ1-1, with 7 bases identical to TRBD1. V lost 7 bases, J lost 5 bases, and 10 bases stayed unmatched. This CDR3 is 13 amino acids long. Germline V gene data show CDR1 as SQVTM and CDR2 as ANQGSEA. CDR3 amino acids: CSAASGGETEAFF. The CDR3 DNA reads TGCAGCGCAGCCTCAGGGGGGGAGACTGAAGCTTTCTTT.

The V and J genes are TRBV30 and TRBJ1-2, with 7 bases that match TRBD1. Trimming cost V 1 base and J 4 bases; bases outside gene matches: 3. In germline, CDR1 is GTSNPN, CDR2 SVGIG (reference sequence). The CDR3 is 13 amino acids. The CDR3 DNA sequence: TGTGCCTGGAGTGATGGGACAGTCTATGGCTACACCTTC. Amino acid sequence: CAWSDGTVYGYTF.

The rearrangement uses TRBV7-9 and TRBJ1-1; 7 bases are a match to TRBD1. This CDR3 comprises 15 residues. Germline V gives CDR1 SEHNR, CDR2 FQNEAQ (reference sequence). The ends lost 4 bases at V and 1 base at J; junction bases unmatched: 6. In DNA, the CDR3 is TGTGCCAGCAGCTACTGGGACAGCGCGAACACTGAAGCTTTCTTT. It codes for CASSYWDSANTEAFF.

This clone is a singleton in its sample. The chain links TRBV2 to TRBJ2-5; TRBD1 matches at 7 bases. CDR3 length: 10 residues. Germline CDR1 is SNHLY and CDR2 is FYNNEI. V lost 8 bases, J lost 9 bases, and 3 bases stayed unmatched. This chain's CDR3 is CASYRGAQYF. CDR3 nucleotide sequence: TGTGCCAGCTACAGGGGAGCCCAGTACTTC.

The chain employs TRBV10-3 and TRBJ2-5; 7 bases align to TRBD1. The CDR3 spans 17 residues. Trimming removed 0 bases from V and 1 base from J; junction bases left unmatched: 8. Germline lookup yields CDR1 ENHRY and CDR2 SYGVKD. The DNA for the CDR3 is TGTGCCATCAGTGAGTCGACTCCAGGGACAGCCCAAGAGACCCAGTACTTC. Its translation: CAISESTPGTAQETQYF.

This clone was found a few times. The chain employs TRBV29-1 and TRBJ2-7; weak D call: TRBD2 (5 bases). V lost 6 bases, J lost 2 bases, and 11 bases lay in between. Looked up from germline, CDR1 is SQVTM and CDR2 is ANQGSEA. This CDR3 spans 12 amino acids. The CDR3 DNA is TGCAGCGTCGAGGGCGGCCCCTACGAGCAGTACTTC. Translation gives CSVEGGPYEQYF.

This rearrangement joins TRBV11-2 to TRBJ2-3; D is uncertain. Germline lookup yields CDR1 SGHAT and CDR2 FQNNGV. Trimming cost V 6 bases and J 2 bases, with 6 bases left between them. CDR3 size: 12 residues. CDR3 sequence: CASSLSTDTQYF. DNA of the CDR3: TGTGCCAGCAGTCTATCCACAGATACGCAGTATTTT. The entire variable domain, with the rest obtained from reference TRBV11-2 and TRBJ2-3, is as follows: EAGVAQSPRYKIIEKRQSVAFWCNPISGHATLYWYQQILGQGPKLLIQFQNNGVVDDSQLPKDRFSAERLKGVDSTLKIQPAKLEDSAVYLCASSLSTDTQYFGPGTRLTVL.

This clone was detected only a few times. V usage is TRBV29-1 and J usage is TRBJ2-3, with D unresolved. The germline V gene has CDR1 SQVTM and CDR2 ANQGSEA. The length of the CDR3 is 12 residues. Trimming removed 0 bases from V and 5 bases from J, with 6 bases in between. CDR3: CSVEEWRDTQYF. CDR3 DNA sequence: TGCAGCGTTGAAGAGTGGAGAGATACGCAGTATTTT.

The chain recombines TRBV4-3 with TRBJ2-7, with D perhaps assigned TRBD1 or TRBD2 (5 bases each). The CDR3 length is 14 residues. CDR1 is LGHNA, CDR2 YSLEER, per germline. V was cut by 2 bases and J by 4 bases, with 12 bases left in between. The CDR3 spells CASSQYGTGYEQYF. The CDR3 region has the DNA TGCGCCAGCAGCCAATACGGGACGGGGTACGAGCAGTACTTC.

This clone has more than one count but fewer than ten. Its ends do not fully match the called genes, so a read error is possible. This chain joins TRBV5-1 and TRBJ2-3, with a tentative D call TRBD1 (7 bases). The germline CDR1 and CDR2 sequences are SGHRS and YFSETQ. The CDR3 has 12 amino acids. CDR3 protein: CASSLTGAGTDF. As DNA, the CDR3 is TGCGCCAGCAGCTTGACGGGGGCAGGGACAGATTTT. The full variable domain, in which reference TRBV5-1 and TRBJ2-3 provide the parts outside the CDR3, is KAGVTQTPRYLIKTRGQQVTLSCSPISGHRSVSWYQQTPGQGLQFLFEYFSETQRNKGNFPGRFSGRQFSNSRSEMNVSTLELGDSALYLCASSLTGAGTDFGPGTRLTVL.

The CDR3, as DNA: TGCAGTGCCCTGACAGGTGGTGAGCAGTTCTTC. This encodes CSALTGGEQFF. The V call is TRBV20-1, the J call TRBJ2-1; D possibly corresponds to TRBD1 (6 bases). Per germline, CDR1 DFQATT and CDR2 SNEGSKA (reference sequence). The length of the CDR3 is 11 residues. V was pared by 6 bases and J by 9 bases, with 12 bases between.

The CDR3 spells CSVTGDSSYNEQFF. In DNA form, the CDR3 reads TGCAGCGTTACAGGGGACAGCTCCTACAATGAGCAGTTCTTC. The chain carries TRBV29-1 and TRBJ2-1; 7 bases match TRBD1. The CDR3 extends over 14 amino acids. Germline assignment: CDR1 SQVTM and CDR2 ANQGSEA. The trim removed 5 bases at V and 0 bases at J, leaving 4 bases unmatched.

The CDR3 DNA sequence: TGTGCCAGCAGCCCGCACCTATCTGAAGCTTTCTTT. It encodes CASSPHLSEAFF. V is TRBV14 and J is TRBJ1-1; D remains unclear. The CDR3 consists of 12 residues. V lost 4 bases and J 6 bases, leaving 9 bases between the germline ends. Germline V CDR1 and CDR2: SGHDN, FVKESK.

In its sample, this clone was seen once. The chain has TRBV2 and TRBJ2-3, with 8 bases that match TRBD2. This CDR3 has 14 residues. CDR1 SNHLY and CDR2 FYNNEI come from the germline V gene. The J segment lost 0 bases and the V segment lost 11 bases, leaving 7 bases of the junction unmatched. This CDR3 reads CAGKLADSTDTQYF. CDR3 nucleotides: TGTGCCGGCAAACTAGCGGATAGCACAGATACGCAGTATTTT.

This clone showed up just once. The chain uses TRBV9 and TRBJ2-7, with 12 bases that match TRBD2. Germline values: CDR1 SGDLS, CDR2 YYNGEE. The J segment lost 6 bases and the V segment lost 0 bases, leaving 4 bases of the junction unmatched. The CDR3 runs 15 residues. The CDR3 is CASSVGTSGMGEQYF. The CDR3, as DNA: TGTGCCAGCAGCGTAGGGACTAGCGGGATGGGCGAGCAGTACTTC.

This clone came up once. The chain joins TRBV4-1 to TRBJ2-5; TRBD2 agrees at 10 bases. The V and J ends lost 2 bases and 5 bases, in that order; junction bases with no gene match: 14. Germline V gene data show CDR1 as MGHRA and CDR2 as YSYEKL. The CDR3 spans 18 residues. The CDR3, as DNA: TGCGCCAGCAGCCAACGGGGCGGTGCTAGCGGGAGTTTGGAGACCCAGTACTTC. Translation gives CASSQRGGASGSLETQYF.

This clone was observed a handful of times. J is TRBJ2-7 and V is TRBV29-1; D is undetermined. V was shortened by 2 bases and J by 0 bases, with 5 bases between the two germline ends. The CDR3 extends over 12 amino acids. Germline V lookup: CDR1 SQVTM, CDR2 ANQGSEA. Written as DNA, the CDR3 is TGCAGCGTTGAATTGAGCTCCTACGAGCAGTACTTC. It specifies CSVELSSYEQYF.

In nucleotides, the CDR3 is TGCGCCAGCAGCTTGACTACTTCCTACAATGAGCAGTTCTTC. Residues: CASSLTTSYNEQFF. This chain uses TRBV5-1 with TRBJ2-1; D is uncertain. Germline values: CDR1 SGHRS, CDR2 YFSETQ. V gave up 1 base and J gave up 1 base, with 6 bases separating them. The CDR3 length is 14 residues.

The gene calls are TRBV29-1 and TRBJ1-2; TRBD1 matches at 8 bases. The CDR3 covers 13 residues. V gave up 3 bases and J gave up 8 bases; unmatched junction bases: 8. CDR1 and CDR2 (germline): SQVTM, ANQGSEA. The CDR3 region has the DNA TGCAGCGTTGAGGGCAGGGGGCGCGAGGGCTACACCTTC. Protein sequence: CSVEGRGREGYTF.

Here the CDR3 DNA reads TGTGCCAGCAGCTCCCGGCGTTCTGGGGCCAACGTCCTGACTTTC. Translating it yields CASSSRRSGANVLTF. The rearrangement joins TRBV7-3 to TRBJ2-6; D call uncertain. The CDR3 contains 15 residues. CDR1 SGHTA and CDR2 FQGTGA come from the germline V gene. V was shortened by 4 bases and J by 1 base, with 8 bases between the two germline ends.

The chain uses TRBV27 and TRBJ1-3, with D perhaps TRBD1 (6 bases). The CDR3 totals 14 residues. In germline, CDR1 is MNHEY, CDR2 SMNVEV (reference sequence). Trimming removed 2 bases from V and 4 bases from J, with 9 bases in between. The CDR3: CASSLRGAGNTIYF. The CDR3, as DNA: TGTGCCAGCAGTTTACGGGGGGCCGGAAACACCATATATTTT.

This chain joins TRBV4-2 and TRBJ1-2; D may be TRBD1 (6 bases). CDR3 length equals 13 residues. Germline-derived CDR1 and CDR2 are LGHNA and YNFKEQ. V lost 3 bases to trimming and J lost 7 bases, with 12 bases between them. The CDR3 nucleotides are TGTGCCAGCAGCCAGGGGGGCGCCGGTGGCTACACCTTC. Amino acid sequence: CASSQGGAGGYTF.

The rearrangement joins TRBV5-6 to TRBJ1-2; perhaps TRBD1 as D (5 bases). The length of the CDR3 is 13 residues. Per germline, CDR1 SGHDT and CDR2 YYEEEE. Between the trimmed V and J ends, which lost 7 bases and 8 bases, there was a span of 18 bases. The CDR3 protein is CASFQGVIDGYTF. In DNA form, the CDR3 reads TGTGCCAGCTTCCAGGGTGTTATAGACGGCTACACCTTC.